Below, 4 T cell receptor beta chains from the same sample are listed, as sequenced in a study of blood T cell repertoires in COVID-19. The method was immunoSEQ multiplex PCR; TCRdb's version includes in-frame clones alone and lacks a portion of them. The table records roughly 66,000 clones, about 90% of them present only once. The specimen was peripheral blood. The source of these receptors is a human donor in a cohort sampled during active COVID-19.

CDR3 nucleotide sequence: TGTGCCAGCAACGATAGGACTAGCGGGAACAATGAGCAGTTCTTC. Translated: CASNDRTSGNNEQFF. This chain joins TRBV7-9 and TRBJ2-1; 12 nucleotides line up with TRBD2. CDR1 and CDR2 (germline): SEHNR, FQNEAQ (reference sequence). The ends lost 7 bases at V and 5 bases at J; junction bases unmatched: 6. This CDR3 is built from 15 residues. The full variable domain, rest sourced from reference TRBV7-9 and TRBJ2-1, is DTGVSQNPRHKITKRGQNVTFRCDPISEHNRLYWYRQTLGQGPEFLTYFQNEAQLEKSRLLSDRFSAERPKGSFSTLEIQRTEQGDSAMYLCASNDRTSGNNEQFFGPGTRLTVL.

The genes are TRBV7-9 and TRBJ1-1; 7 bases agree with TRBD1. CDR1 and CDR2 from the germline V gene are SEHNR and FQNEAQ (reference sequence). The CDR3 is made up of 13 amino acids. With V trimmed by 5 bases and J by 10 bases, 10 bases remained unmatched. The CDR3: CASSTGTESGAFF. CDR3 sequence (DNA): TGTGCCAGCAGCACCGGGACAGAGAGTGGAGCTTTCTTT.

The chain couples TRBV11-3 to TRBJ2-1; TRBD2 might be the D (5 bases). Germline V lookup: CDR1 SGHNT, CDR2 YENEEA. Trimming took off 2 bases at V and 7 bases at J, with 12 bases between the two ends. The CDR3 is made up of 14 amino acids. This CDR3 reads CASSLLGVGNEQFF. CDR3 in DNA: TGTGCCAGCAGCTTACTCGGGGTCGGTAATGAGCAGTTCTTC.

The chain couples TRBV7-2 to TRBJ2-7; possible D gene TRBD2, 5 bases. CDR3 length: 15 amino acids. CDR1 SGHTA and CDR2 FQGNSA come from the germline V gene. Trimming pared 1 base from V and 0 bases from J, leaving 10 bases between. As DNA, the CDR3 is TGTGCCAGCAGCTTAGGGAGGACGGTCTCCTACGAGCAGTACTTC. Translated, it gives CASSLGRTVSYEQYF.